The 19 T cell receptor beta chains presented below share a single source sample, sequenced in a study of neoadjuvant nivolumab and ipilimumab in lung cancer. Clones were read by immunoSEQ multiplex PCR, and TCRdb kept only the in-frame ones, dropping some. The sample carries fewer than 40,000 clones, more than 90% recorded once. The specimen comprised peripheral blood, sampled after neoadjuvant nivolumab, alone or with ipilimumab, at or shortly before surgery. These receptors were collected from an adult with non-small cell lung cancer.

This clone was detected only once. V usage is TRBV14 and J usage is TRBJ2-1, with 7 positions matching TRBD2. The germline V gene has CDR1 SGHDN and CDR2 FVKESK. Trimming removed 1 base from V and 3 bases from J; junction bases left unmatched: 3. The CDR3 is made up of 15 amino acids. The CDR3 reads CASSQGGGFYNEQFF. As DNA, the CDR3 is TGTGCCAGCAGCCAAGGGGGGGGTTTCTACAATGAGCAGTTCTTC.

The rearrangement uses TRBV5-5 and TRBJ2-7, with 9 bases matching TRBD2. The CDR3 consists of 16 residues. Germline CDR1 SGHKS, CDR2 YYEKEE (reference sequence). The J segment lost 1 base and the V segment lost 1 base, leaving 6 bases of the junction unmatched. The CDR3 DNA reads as TGTGCCAGCAGCTTGTATGGCGGGAGGGCGTCCTACGAGCAGTACTTC. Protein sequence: CASSLYGGRASYEQYF. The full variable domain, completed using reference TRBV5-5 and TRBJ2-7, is DAGVTQSPTHLIKTRGQQVTLRCSPISGHKSVSWYQQVLGQGPQFIFQYYEKEERGRGNFPDRFSARQFPNYSSELNVNALLLGDSALYLCASSLYGGRASYEQYFGPGTRLTVT.

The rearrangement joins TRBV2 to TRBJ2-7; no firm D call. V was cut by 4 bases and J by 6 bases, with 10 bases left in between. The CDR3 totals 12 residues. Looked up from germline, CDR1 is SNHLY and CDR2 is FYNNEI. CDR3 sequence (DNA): TGTGCCAGCAGTGCGGTTGGCGGCGAGCAGTACTTC. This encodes CASSAVGGEQYF.

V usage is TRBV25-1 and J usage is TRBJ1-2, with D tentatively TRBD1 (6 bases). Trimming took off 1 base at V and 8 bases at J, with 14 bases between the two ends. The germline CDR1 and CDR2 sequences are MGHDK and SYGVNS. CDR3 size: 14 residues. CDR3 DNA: TGTGCCAGCAGTGAATTCGCAGGGGCGGGAGGCTACACCTTC. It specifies CASSEFAGAGGYTF.

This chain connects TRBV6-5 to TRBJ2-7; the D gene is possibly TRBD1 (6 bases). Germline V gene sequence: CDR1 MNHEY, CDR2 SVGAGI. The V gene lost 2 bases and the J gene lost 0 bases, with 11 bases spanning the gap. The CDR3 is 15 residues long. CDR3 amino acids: CASSYRRGASYEQYF. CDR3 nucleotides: TGTGCCAGCAGTTACCGCAGGGGAGCCTCCTACGAGCAGTACTTC.

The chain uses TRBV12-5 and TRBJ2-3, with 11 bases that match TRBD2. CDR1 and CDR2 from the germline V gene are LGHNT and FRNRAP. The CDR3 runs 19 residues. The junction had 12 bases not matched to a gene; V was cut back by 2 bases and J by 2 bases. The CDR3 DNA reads TGTGCTAGTGGTTTGTTACTCTCTGGGACTAGCGGAGCCACAGATACGCAGTATTTT. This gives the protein CASGLLLSGTSGATDTQYF.

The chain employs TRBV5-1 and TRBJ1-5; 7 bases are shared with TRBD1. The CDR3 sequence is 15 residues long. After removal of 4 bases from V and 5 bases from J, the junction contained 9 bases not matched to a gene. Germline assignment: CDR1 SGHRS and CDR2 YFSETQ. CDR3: CASSPRQGGDQPQHF. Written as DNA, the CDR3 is TGCGCCAGCAGCCCAAGACAGGGTGGGGATCAGCCCCAGCATTTT.

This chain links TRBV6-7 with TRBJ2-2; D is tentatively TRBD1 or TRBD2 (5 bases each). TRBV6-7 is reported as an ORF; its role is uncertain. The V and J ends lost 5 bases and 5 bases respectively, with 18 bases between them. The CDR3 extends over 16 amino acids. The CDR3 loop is CASSLGTSLRTGELFF. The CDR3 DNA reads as TGTGCCAGCAGTCTCGGGACGTCGCTGCGGACCGGGGAGCTGTTTTTT.

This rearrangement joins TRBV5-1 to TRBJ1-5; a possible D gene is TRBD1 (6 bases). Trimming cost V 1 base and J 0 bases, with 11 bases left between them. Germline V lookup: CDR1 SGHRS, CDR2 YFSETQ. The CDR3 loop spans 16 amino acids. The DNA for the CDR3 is TGCGCCAGCAGCTTGACAGGGCCAGATAGCAATCAGCCCCAGCATTTT. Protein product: CASSLTGPDSNQPQHF.

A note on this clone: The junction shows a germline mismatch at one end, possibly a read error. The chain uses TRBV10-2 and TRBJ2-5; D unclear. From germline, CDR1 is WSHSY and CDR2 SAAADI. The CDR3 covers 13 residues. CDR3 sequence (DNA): TGCGCCAGCAGTGAAGGTAGCCAAGGGACCCAGTACTTC. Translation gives CASSEGSQGTQYF.

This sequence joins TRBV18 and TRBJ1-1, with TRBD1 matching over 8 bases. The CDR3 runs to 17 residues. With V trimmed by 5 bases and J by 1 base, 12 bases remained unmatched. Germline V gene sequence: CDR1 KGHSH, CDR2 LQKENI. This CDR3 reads CASSFTGGRFKNTEAFF. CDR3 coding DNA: TGTGCCAGCTCATTCACAGGGGGTCGATTTAAGAACACTGAAGCTTTCTTT.

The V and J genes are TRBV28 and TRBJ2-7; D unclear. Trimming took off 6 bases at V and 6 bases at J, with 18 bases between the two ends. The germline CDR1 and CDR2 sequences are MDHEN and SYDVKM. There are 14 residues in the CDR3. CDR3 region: CASSPARLAREQYF. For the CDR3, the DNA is TGTGCCAGCAGCCCGGCTAGGCTGGCTCGCGAGCAGTACTTC.

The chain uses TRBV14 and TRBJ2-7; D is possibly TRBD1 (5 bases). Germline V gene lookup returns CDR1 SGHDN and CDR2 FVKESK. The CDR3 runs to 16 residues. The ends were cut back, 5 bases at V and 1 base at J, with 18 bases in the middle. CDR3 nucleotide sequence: TGTGCCAGCAGCGAGACCGGACAAAGCCGTTCCTACGAGCAGTACTTC. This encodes CASSETGQSRSYEQYF.

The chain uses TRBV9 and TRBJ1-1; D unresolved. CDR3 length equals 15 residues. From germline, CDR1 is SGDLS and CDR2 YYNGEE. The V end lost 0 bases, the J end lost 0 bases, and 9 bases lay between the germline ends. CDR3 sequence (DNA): TGTGCCAGCAGCGTAGGTGGCAGTATGAACACTGAAGCTTTCTTT. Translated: CASSVGGSMNTEAFF.

In nucleotides, the CDR3 is TGTGCCAGCTCACCACTTGGGGAAACTGAAGCTTTCTTT. Translating gives CASSPLGETEAFF. The chain links TRBV18 to TRBJ1-1, with no clear D. Per the germline V gene, CDR1 is KGHSH and CDR2 is LQKENI. Trimming removed 1 base at V and 5 bases at J, with 8 bases between. The CDR3 runs to 13 residues.

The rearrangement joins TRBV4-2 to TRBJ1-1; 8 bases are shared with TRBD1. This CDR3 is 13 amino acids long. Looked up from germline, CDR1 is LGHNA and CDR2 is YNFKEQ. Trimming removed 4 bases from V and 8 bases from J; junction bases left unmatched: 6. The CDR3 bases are TGTGCCAGCAGCCTAGGGGGGGACAGGGAAGCTTTCTTT. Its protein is CASSLGGDREAFF.

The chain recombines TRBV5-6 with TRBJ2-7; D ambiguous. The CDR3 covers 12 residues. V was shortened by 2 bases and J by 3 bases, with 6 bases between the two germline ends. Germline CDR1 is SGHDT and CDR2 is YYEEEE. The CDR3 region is CASSFSYYEQYF. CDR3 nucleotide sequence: TGTGCCAGCAGCTTTTCGTACTACGAGCAGTACTTC.

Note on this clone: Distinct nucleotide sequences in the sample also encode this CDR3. CDR3 sequence reads: CASSLTENTEAFF. CDR3 DNA sequence: TGTGCCAGCAGCTTGACAGAGAACACTGAAGCTTTCTTT. J is TRBJ1-1 and V is TRBV11-3, with D maybe TRBD1 (5 bases). Trimming took off 3 bases at V and 1 base at J, with 6 bases between the two ends. Germline CDR1 SGHNT, CDR2 YENEEA. The CDR3 has 13 amino acids. Full variable domain (remainder filled in from reference TRBV11-3 and TRBJ1-1): EAGVVQSPRYKIIEKKQPVAFWCNPISGHNTLYWYLQNLGQGPELLIRYENEEAVDDSQLPKDRFSAERLKGVDSTLKIQPAELGDSAVYLCASSLTENTEAFFGQGTRLTVV.

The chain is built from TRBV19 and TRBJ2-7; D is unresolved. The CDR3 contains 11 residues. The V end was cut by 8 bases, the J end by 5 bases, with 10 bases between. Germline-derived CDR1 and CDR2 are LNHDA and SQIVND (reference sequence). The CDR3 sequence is CASGWGDEQYF. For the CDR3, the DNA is TGTGCCAGTGGGTGGGGTGACGAGCAGTACTTC.